The TCR beta chain under discussion was sequenced for a study of OX40 agonist ivuxolimab in advanced cancers. Study context: Each patient was given ivuxolimab into a vein every 2 weeks, at 0.01 to 10 mg/kg. Three patients responded partially, comprising one with hepatocellular carcinoma and two with cutaneous melanoma.

Study results and caveats: In general, CD8+ T cells held more expanded clones than CD4+ did, on average. Partial responders receiving 0.1-3.0 mg/kg showed among the lowest clonal expansion.

Worth noting for this clone: The antigen remains undetermined.

Using immunoSEQ multiplex PCR, the repertoire was profiled, and TCRdb retains in-frame clones only, with some absent. The table has roughly 43,000 clones, approximately 83% seen once. Germline values: CDR1 SGHNT, CDR2 YYREEE (reference sequence). V lost 4 bases and J lost 1, with 17 bases in between. The CDR3 has 16 residues. The source was CD4+ or CD8+ T cells sorted from blood, collected in a trial of the OX40 agonist ivuxolimab. The receptor was isolated from an adult with an advanced solid tumor such as melanoma, head and neck, liver or kidney cancer. The chain carries TRBV5-4 and TRBJ2-5; a weak D match, TRBD2 (5 bases). In DNA, the CDR3 is TGTGCCAGCAGCCTATCAACACCGGGATTCCAAGAGACCCAGTACTTC. It yields the protein CASSLSTPGFQETQYF.